This paragraph reports one T cell receptor (beta chain). The antigen is unknown. Measured with immunoSEQ multiplex PCR; TCRdb has only the in-frame clones, and not every one. The repertoire holds about 98,000 clones, with about 95% as singletons. This sample stems from a study of T cells in pancreatic ductal adenocarcinoma. Selected pancreatic ductal adenocarcinoma patients had undergone surgery without neoadjuvant therapy. Regarding the study as a whole: Unique clonotypes were 7.5 to 10-fold more numerous in blood than in tumor. Tumor and blood clonality did not differ significantly, about 0.11 versus 0.072. The resected cohort was biased toward the minority with early-stage disease.

V was shortened by 7 bases and J by 7 bases, with 16 bases between the two germline ends. This CDR3 region has 13 residues. CDR1 and CDR2 from the germline V gene are MDHEN and SYDVKM. The V and J genes are TRBV28 and TRBJ1-2; unclear D gene. This TCR derives from a human donor with pancreatic ductal adenocarcinoma. The sample consisted of PBMCs. The CDR3 nucleotides are TGTGCCAGCACTGAGAGTTCGAGGGTTGGCTACACCTTC. Amino acid sequence: CASTESSRVGYTF.